Listed below are T cell receptor beta chains from one sample, sequenced in a study of post-analysis software for immune sequencing data. TCRdb itself ran the PCR reads through MiXCR, one entry per CDR3 protein. Among about 770,000 distinct CDR3 sequences, approximately 44% were seen once, and the ten largest hold 4.9%. Source material: blood. The receptor source for this set is a girl between 10 and 17 years old with multiple sclerosis. Each CDR3 is given with its conserved first and last residue. D genes are given only for firm matches. Clone size is shown for a subset of rows, as once, few, many or a class of expanded clone.

>TRBV5-1|TRBD2|TRBJ2-1|NA|16
CASSFVAGGPSDEQFF
TGCGCCAGCAGCTTCGTAGCGGGAGGGCCGTCGGATGAGCAGTTCTTC
>TRBV29-1|NA|TRBJ2-1|few|12
CSQGGTSREQFF
TGCAGCCAGGGAGGTACGAGCCGCGAGCAGTTCTTC
>TRBV9|TRBD2|TRBJ2-7|once|15
CASSETSGSGNEQYF
TGTGCCAGCAGCGAAACTAGCGGGAGTGGGAATGAGCAGTACTTC
>TRBV5-8|NA|TRBJ2-1|NA|13
CATSEGRGNEQFF
TGTGCCACCAGCGAGGGGCGAGGGAATGAGCAGTTCTTC
>TRBV3-1|NA|TRBJ2-1|NA|18
CASSQDPLLGLAYNEQFF
TGTGCCAGCAGCCAAGACCCCTTACTGGGGTTGGCCTACAATGAGCAGTTCTTC
>TRBV28|TRBD1|TRBJ1-5|NA|16
CASRPGTERARQPQHF
TGTGCCAGCAGGCCAGGGACAGAACGGGCCAGACAGCCCCAGCATTTT
>TRBV5-1|NA|TRBJ2-3|NA|16
CASSLVWQGSTDTQYF
TGCGCCAGCAGCTTGGTCTGGCAGGGGAGCACAGATACGCAGTATTTT
>TRBV6-5|TRBD2|TRBJ2-7|once|18
CASSYFAPLAGVSYEQYF
TGTGCCAGCAGTTACTTCGCCCCCCTAGCGGGAGTATCCTACGAGCAGTACTTC
>TRBV6-5|NA|TRBJ2-2|NA|12
CASSADRWELFF
TGTGCCAGCAGTGCAGACCGGTGGGAGCTGTTTTTT
>TRBV7-2|NA|TRBJ2-7|NA|15
CASSPRSGSSYEQYF
TGTGCCAGCAGCCCTCGGAGCGGCAGCTCCTACGAGCAGTACTTC
>TRBV19|TRBD1|TRBJ2-3|NA|13
CARKDRGTDTQYF
TGTGCCAGGAAGGACAGGGGCACAGATACGCAGTATTTT